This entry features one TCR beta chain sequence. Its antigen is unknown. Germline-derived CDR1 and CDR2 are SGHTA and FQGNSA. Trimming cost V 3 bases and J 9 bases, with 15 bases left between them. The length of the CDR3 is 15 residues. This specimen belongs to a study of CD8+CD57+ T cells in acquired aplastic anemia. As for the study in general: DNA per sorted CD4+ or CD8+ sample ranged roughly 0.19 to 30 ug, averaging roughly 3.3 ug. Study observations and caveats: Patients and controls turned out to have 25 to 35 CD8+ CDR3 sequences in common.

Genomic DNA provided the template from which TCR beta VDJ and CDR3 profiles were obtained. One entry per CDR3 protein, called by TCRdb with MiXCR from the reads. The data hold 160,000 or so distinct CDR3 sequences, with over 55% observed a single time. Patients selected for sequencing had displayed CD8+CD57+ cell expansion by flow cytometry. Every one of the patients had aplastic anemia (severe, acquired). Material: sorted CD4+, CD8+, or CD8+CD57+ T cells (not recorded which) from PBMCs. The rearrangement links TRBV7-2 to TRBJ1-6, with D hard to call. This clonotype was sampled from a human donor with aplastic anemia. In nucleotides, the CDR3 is TGTGCCAGCAGCTTGAGGCGGTCAGGTGGTTCACCCCTCCACTTT. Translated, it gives CASSLRRSGGSPLHF.